The 25 T cell receptor beta chains listed next were all sequenced from one sample in a study of shared clonotypes between healthy human individuals (dated by TCRdb to the early 2020s). Receptors were amplified or captured by the immunoSEQ multiplex PCR assay. TCRdb stores this immuneACCESS table with in-frame sequences only. Part of the clones is absent; in the studies checked, under half of the shortfall reflects unresolved V genes, and no reason is known for the rest. In all, the sample holds about 730,000 clones, and 55% to 75% of those were seen once. Around 1.8% of the sample is in the top ten clones. Input material: memory CD4+ T cells sorted from blood. According to the study, the label for this sample's cell subset or site signals: CD45RA-negative fraction. The receptors derive from a woman aged 30 to 39 in good health.

On this clone itself: Given a much more abundant clone one base away, this may be a read error. Other DNA sequences in this sample translate to the same CDR3. The genes are TRBV2 and TRBJ2-1; tentatively, D is TRBD1 or TRBD2 (5 bases each). CDR3 length equals 15 residues. Trimming cost V 3 bases and J 0 bases, with 9 bases left between them. Looked up from germline, CDR1 is SNHLY and CDR2 is FYNNEI. The CDR3 loop reads CASSESGSSYNEQFF. Here the CDR3 DNA reads TGTGCCAGCAGTGAGTCAGGGAGCTCCTACAATGAGCAGTTCTTC.

The chain couples TRBV21-1 to TRBJ1-5. TRBV21-1 represents a pseudogene. The CDR3 contains 16 residues. This CDR3 is CASSFDGGGSNQPQHF. The DNA for the CDR3 is TGTGCCAGCAGCTTCGACGGGGGGGGTAGCAATCAGCCCCAGCATTTT.

CDR3 amino acids: CASSFTGTNQPQHF. The DNA for the CDR3 is TGTGCCAGCAGCTTTACAGGAACCAATCAGCCCCAGCATTTT. This chain uses TRBV5-6 with TRBJ1-5; tentatively, D is TRBD1 (5 bases). Deletions cut 2 bases from V and 3 bases from J, with 9 bases between. The CDR3 is made up of 14 amino acids. The V gene's germline CDR1 is SGHDT and CDR2 YYEEEE.

The chain's CDR3 is CASSLSIEGGLAFEQFF. The CDR3 coding sequence is TGCGCCAGCAGCTTGTCAATAGAAGGGGGGCTAGCGTTTGAGCAGTTCTTC. The rearrangement uses TRBV5-1 and TRBJ2-1, with D perhaps being TRBD1 or TRBD2 (6 bases each). There are 17 residues in the CDR3. Trimming took 1 base from V and 9 from J, leaving 23 bases between them. Per the germline V gene, CDR1 is SGHRS and CDR2 is YFSETQ.

The V and J genes are TRBV7-9 and TRBJ2-3, with D possibly being TRBD1 (7 bases). The CDR3 sequence is 14 residues long. The V gene's germline CDR1 is SEHNR and CDR2 FQNEAQ (reference sequence). The ends were cut back, 5 bases at V and 4 bases at J, with 13 bases in the middle. The CDR3 DNA sequence: TGTGCCAGCAGCCCCGGCAGGGGGGCAGATACGCAGTATTTT. It specifies CASSPGRGADTQYF.

The chain combines TRBV5-4 with TRBJ2-7; D unresolved. CDR3 length: 14 amino acids. Germline V lookup: CDR1 SGHNT, CDR2 YYREEE (reference sequence). Trimming pared 4 bases from V and 0 bases from J, leaving 11 bases between. The CDR3, as DNA: TGTGCCAGCAGCCGGGTGGTGGGCTCCTACGAGCAGTACTTC. Translation: CASSRVVGSYEQYF.

The chain links TRBV18 to TRBJ2-5; D might be TRBD1 (7 bases). Trimming cost V 1 base and J 3 bases, with 12 bases left between them. This CDR3 has 15 amino acids. Germline CDR1 KGHSH, CDR2 LQKENI. The CDR3 protein is CASSPRGTAKETQYF. The DNA for the CDR3 is TGTGCCAGCTCACCACGCGGGACAGCGAAAGAGACCCAGTACTTC.

This chain links TRBV10-3 with TRBJ2-3; TRBD1 might be the D (5 bases). Trimming took off 5 bases at V and 5 bases at J, with 8 bases between the two ends. Germline values: CDR1 ENHRY, CDR2 SYGVKD. The CDR3 spans 12 residues. The CDR3 nucleotides are TGTGCCATCAGTCTAGGGGTAGATACGCAGTATTTT. Translated, it gives CAISLGVDTQYF.

J is TRBJ1-3 and V is TRBV4-1; D gene uncertain. Germline V gene lookup returns CDR1 MGHRA and CDR2 YSYEKL. Between the trimmed V and J ends, which lost 1 base and 0 bases, there was a span of 10 bases. CDR3 length equals 16 residues. Here the CDR3 reads CASSQVTVLSGNTIYF. CDR3 nucleotide sequence: TGCGCCAGCAGCCAAGTCACAGTTCTCTCTGGAAACACCATATATTTT.

A single count supports this clone. This sequence joins TRBV28 and TRBJ2-7; the match to TRBD2 covers 8 bases. Germline V gene sequence: CDR1 MDHEN, CDR2 SYDVKM. The CDR3 length is 16 residues. V shed 7 bases and J 0 bases; nucleotides not matched to a gene: 11. The CDR3 nucleotides read TGTGCCAGCACCGGGGGGGACTACCTACCCTCCTACGAGCAGTACTTC. Its protein is CASTGGDYLPSYEQYF.

The chain carries TRBV18 and TRBJ1-5, with D maybe TRBD1 (5 bases). The CDR3 is 17 amino acids. CDR1 is KGHSH, CDR2 LQKENI, per germline. Trimming shortened V by 2 bases and J by 0 bases, and 14 bases separated the two germline ends. CDR3 amino acids: CASSPFATAYSNQPQHF. Here the CDR3 DNA reads TGTGCCAGCTCACCATTCGCGACAGCATATAGCAATCAGCCCCAGCATTTT.

This sequence joins TRBV19 and TRBJ2-7, with 9 bases identical to TRBD2. V dropped 5 bases and J dropped 7; count of bases not matched to a gene: 15. Germline V gene lookup returns CDR1 LNHDA and CDR2 SQIVND (reference sequence). This CDR3 contains 16 residues. CDR3 nucleotide sequence: TGTGCCAGTAGTTCCCCTAGCGGGACAGACGGCTGGGAGCAGTACTTC. Encoded protein: CASSSPSGTDGWEQYF.

This clone was seen only once. The J gene is TRBJ1-5, the V gene TRBV7-2, with D unresolved. Germline values: CDR1 SGHTA, CDR2 FQGNSA. Trimming took off 2 bases at V and 7 bases at J, with 15 bases between the two ends. The CDR3 is 15 residues long. The DNA for the CDR3 is TGTGCCAGCAGCTTACATATTTCTGCTGGACAGCCCCAGCATTTT. Translated, it gives CASSLHISAGQPQHF.

This rearrangement joins TRBV29-1 to TRBJ1-3; 8 bases align to TRBD1. Losses at the gene ends were 7 bases for V and 3 bases for J; bases not matched to a gene: 5. Looked up from germline, CDR1 is SQVTM and CDR2 is ANQGSEA. This CDR3 is 13 amino acids long. The CDR3 region is CSAETGVGNTIYF. For the CDR3, the DNA is TGCAGCGCGGAGACAGGGGTTGGAAACACCATATATTTT. Looking up the rest from reference TRBV29-1 and TRBJ1-3 gives the full variable domain: SAVISQKPSRDICQRGTSLTIQCQVDSQVTMMFWYRQQPGQSLTLIATANQGSEATYESGFVIDKFPISRPNLTFSTLTVSNMSPEDSSIYLCSAETGVGNTIYFGEGSWLTVV.

This clone appeared a single time. The chain recombines TRBV9 with TRBJ2-3, with 13 bases fitting TRBD2. This CDR3 is 16 amino acids long. Germline assignment: CDR1 SGDLS and CDR2 YYNGEE. The junction had 4 bases not matched to a gene; V was cut back by 4 bases and J by 2 bases. Here the CDR3 reads CASSTGLAGVTDTQYF. CDR3 sequence (DNA): TGTGCCAGCAGCACAGGACTAGCGGGAGTCACAGATACGCAGTATTTT.

The V gene is TRBV29-1, the J gene TRBJ1-1; a possible D gene is TRBD1 (5 bases). Per the germline V gene, CDR1 is SQVTM and CDR2 is ANQGSEA. V was trimmed by 4 bases and J by 4 bases, leaving 10 bases between them. The CDR3 totals 12 residues. CDR3 protein: CSVGGGRTEAFF. DNA of the CDR3: TGCAGCGTTGGTGGGGGTCGCACTGAAGCTTTCTTT.

The chain combines TRBV12-5 with TRBJ2-5, with 11 positions matching TRBD2. J gave up 4 bases and V 5 bases, and 15 bases lay outside the gene matches. Germline assignment: CDR1 LGHNT and CDR2 FRNRAP. This CDR3 is built from 18 residues. In nucleotides, the CDR3 is TGTGCTAGTGGTCCGGGAATACTAGCGGGAGAAGCGGGAGAGACCCAGTACTTC. It translates to CASGPGILAGEAGETQYF.

The chain couples TRBV4-1 to TRBJ2-7, with TRBD1 matching 8 bases. The CDR3 consists of 17 residues. Unmatched junction bases numbered 12, after V lost 3 bases and J lost 2 bases. Germline CDR1 and CDR2: MGHRA and YSYEKL. The CDR3 here is CASSQTGAQSRPYEQYF. CDR3 coding DNA: TGCGCCAGCAGCCAGACAGGGGCCCAGTCTCGCCCCTACGAGCAGTACTTC.

The rearrangement joins TRBV5-1 to TRBJ2-2, with 7 bases aligning to TRBD1. The V segment lost 5 bases and the J segment 5 bases; nucleotides outside the gene matches: 15. The CDR3 contains 17 residues. The germline V gene has CDR1 SGHRS and CDR2 YFSETQ. As DNA, the CDR3 is TGCGCCAGCAGTCAAAACCAACTAGGGGGCGGAACCGGGGAGCTGTTTTTT. Translated, it gives CASSQNQLGGGTGELFF.

The V and J genes are TRBV20-1 and TRBJ1-1; D remains ambiguous. The CDR3 extends over 11 amino acids. Germline V gene lookup returns CDR1 DFQATT and CDR2 SNEGSKA (reference sequence). The V gene lost 4 bases and the J gene lost 6 bases, with 9 bases spanning the gap. CDR3 region: CSANGYAEAFF. The CDR3 DNA reads TGCAGTGCTAACGGGTACGCTGAAGCTTTCTTT.

The J gene is TRBJ2-2, the V gene TRBV28; D unclear. Germline V gives CDR1 MDHEN, CDR2 SYDVKM. The CDR3 extends over 11 amino acids. With 5 bases removed from V and 5 bases from J, the gap between germline ends came to 3 bases. CDR3 protein: CASSETGELFF. DNA for the CDR3: TGTGCCAGCAGTGAAACCGGGGAGCTGTTTTTT.

V is TRBV6-1 and J is TRBJ1-5; TRBD1 matches 8 bases. The junction had 11 bases not matched to a gene; V was cut back by 0 bases and J by 16 bases. Germline V gives CDR1 MNHNS, CDR2 SASEGT. This CDR3 has 14 amino acids. The CDR3: CASSEADRGEGGHF. CDR3 bases: TGTGCCAGCAGTGAAGCAGACAGGGGCGAGGGGGGTCATTTT.

The rearrangement joins TRBV19 to TRBJ2-3, with 9 bases aligning to TRBD2. V lost 6 bases, J lost 4 bases, and 8 bases stayed unmatched. The CDR3 is made up of 15 amino acids. Germline V gene lookup returns CDR1 LNHDA and CDR2 SQIVND (reference sequence). The DNA for the CDR3 is TGTGCCAGTAGAGAACCGGGACTAGCTGCAGATACGCAGTATTTT. Encoded protein: CASREPGLAADTQYF.

The chain uses TRBV9 and TRBJ1-1, with D unclear. Per the germline V gene, CDR1 is SGDLS and CDR2 is YYNGEE. Deletions cut 3 bases from V and 1 base from J, with 10 bases between. The CDR3 runs 14 residues. The DNA for the CDR3 is TGTGCCAGCAGCGCCCGGACGGCGAACACTGAAGCTTTCTTT. Translating gives CASSARTANTEAFF.

In its sample, this clone was seen once. The rearrangement joins TRBV21-1 to TRBJ2-1; whether TRBD2, the table's D call, matches the DNA was not checked. TRBV21-1 is reported as a pseudogene. This CDR3 region has 16 residues. In DNA form, the CDR3 reads TGTGCCAGCAGCAAAGATTCGGGAGACAGTTACAATGAGCAGTTCTTC. This sequence encodes CASSKDSGDSYNEQFF.